Listed here is a single T cell receptor beta chain. Its antigen is currently unknown. This sample stems from a study of regulatory and conventional T cells in RAG deficiency. Study outcomes and limitations: Other subsets showed about 10-fold reductions, but Treg unique TCR beta sequences fell roughly 90-fold in these patients. Patient subsets had shorter CDR3s; Omenn Treg-Tconv overlap exceeded 80%. Shannon entropy was markedly lower and Simpson indices higher in RAG-deficient patients than control T-cell subsets.

Assay: immunoSEQ multiplex PCR; the TCRdb copy retains only in-frame clones and omits some. The sample records roughly 35,000 clones, about 89% being singletons. The germline V gene has CDR1 SGHTA and CDR2 FQGTGA. CDR3 length equals 16 residues. V shed 2 bases, J shed 0 bases, and the junction held 2 bases outside the gene matches. This same sample was also part of a study on regulatory T cells. That paper states: The primer mix had 52 TRBV and 13 TRBJ primers.

The gene calls are TRBV7-3 and TRBJ2-2; 8 nucleotides agree with TRBD1. The sample taken for sequencing was CD8+ T cells sorted from blood. This sequence was found in a human donor in good health. The CDR3 spells CASSLGGQANTGELFF. DNA for the CDR3: TGTGCCAGCAGCTTAGGGGGACAGGCGAACACCGGGGAGCTGTTTTTT.